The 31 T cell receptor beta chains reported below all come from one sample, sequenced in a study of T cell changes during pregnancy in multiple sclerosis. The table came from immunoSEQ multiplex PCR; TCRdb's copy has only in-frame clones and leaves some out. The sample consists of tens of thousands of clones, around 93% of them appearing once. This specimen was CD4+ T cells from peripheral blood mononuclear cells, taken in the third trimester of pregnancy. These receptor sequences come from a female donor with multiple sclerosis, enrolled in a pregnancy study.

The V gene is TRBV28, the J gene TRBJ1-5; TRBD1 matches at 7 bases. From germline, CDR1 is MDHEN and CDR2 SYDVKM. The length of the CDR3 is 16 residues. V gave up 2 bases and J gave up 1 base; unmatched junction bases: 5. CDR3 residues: CASSLPTGQSNQPQHF. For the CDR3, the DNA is TGTGCCAGCAGTTTACCCACGGGACAGAGCAATCAGCCCCAGCATTTT.

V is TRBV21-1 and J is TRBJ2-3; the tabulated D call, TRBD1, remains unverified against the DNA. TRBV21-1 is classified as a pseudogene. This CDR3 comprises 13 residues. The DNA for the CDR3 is TGTGCCAGGGGACAGGGGCGAGCAGATACGCAGTATTTT. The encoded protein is CARGQGRADTQYF.

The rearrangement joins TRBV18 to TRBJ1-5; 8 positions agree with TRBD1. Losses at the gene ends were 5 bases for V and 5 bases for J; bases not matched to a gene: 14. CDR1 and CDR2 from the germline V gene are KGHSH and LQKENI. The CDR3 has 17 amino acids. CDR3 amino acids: CASSYSTGVGWDQPQHF. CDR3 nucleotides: TGTGCCAGCTCATACTCGACAGGGGTGGGTTGGGATCAGCCCCAGCATTTT.

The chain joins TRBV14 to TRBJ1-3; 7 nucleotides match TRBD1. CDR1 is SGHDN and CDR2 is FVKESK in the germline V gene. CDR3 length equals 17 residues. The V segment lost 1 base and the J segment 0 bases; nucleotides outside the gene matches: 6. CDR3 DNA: TGTGCCAGCAGCCAAGGCTCTGGGACAGTCTCTGGAAACACCATATATTTT. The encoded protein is CASSQGSGTVSGNTIYF.

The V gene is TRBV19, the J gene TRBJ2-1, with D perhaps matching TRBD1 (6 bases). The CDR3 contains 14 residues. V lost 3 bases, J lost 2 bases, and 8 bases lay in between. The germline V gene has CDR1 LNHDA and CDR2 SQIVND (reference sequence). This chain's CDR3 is CASSIQGTYNEQFF. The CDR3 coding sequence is TGTGCCAGTAGTATTCAGGGGACCTACAATGAGCAGTTCTTC.

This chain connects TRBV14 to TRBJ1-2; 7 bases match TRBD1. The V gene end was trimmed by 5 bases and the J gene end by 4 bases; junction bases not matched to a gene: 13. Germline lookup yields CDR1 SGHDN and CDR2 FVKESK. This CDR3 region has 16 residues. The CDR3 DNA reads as TGTGCCAGCAGCAAAATCAGACAGGGATCATCCTATGGCTACACCTTC. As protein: CASSKIRQGSSYGYTF.

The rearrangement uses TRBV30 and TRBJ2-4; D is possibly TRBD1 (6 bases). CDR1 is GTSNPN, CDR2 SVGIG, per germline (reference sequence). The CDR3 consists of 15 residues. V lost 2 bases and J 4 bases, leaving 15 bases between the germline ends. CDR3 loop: CAWSYGRGVKNIQYF. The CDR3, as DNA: TGTGCCTGGAGTTATGGCAGGGGCGTTAAAAACATTCAGTACTTC.

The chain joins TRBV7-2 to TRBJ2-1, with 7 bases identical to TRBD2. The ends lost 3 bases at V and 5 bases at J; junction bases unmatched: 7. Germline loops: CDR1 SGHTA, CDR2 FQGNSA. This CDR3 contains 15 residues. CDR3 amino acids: CASSFSSGSHNEQFF. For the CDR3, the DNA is TGTGCCAGCAGCTTTTCTAGCGGTTCCCACAATGAGCAGTTCTTC.

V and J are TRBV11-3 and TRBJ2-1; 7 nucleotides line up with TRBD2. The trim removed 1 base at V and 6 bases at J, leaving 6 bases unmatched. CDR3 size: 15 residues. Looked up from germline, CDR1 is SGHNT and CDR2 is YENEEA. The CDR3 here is CASSLGGGSGNEQFF. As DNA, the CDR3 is TGTGCCAGCAGCTTAGGGGGGGGTAGCGGCAATGAGCAGTTCTTC. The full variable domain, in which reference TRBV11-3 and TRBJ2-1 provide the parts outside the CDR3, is EAGVVQSPRYKIIEKKQPVAFWCNPISGHNTLYWYLQNLGQGPELLIRYENEEAVDDSQLPKDRFSAERLKGVDSTLKIQPAELGDSAVYLCASSLGGGSGNEQFFGPGTRLTVL.

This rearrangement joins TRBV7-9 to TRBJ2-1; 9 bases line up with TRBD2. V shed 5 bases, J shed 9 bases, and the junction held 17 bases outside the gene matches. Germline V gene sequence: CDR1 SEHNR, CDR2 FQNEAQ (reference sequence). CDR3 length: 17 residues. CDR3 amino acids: CASSPSMAGGPNGEQFF. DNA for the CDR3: TGTGCCAGCAGCCCCTCAATGGCGGGAGGGCCAAATGGTGAGCAGTTCTTC.

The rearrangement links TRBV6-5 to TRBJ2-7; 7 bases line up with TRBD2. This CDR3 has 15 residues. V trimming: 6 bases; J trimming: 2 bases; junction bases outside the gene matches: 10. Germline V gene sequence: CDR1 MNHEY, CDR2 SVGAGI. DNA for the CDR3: TGTGCCAGCAGACCCGGGGGGACTACCGCCTACGAGCAGTACTTC. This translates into CASRPGGTTAYEQYF.

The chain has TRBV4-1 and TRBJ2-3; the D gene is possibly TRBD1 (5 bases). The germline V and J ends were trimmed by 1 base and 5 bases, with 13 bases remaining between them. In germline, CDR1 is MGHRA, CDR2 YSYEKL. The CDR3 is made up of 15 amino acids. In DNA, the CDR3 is TGCGCCAGCAGCCAAGGACAGCTTTCGAGAGATACGCAGTATTTT. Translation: CASSQGQLSRDTQYF.

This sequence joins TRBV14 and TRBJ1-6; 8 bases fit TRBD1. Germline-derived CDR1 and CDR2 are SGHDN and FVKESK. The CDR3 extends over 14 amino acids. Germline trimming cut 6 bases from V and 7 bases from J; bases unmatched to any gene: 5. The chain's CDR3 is CASRRQGRNSPLHF. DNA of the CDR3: TGTGCCAGCAGGCGACAGGGGCGAAATTCACCCCTCCACTTT.

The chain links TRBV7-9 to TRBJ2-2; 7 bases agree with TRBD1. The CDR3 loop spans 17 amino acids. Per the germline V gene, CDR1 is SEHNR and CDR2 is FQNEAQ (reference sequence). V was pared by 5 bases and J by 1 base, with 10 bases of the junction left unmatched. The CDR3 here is CASSPRTGAKNTGELFF. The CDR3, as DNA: TGTGCCAGCAGCCCACGGACAGGAGCTAAGAACACCGGGGAGCTGTTTTTT.

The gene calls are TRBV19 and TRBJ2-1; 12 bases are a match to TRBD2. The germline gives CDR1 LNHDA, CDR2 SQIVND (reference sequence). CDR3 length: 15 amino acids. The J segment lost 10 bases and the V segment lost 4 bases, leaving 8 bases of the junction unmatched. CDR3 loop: CASSRLAGGPWEQFF. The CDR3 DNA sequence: TGTGCCAGTAGTAGGCTAGCGGGAGGGCCATGGGAGCAGTTCTTC.

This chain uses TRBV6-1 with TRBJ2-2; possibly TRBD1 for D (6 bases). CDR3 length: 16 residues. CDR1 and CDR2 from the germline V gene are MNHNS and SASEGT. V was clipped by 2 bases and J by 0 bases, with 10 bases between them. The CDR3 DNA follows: TGTGCCAGCAGTGAAAACAGGGTCACGAACACCGGGGAGCTGTTTTTT. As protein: CASSENRVTNTGELFF.

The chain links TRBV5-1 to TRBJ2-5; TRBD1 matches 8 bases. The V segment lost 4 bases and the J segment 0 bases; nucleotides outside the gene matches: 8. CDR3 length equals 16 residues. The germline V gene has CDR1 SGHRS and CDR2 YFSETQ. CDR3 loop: CASSAGTGGYQETQYF. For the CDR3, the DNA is TGCGCCAGCAGCGCCGGGACAGGCGGCTACCAAGAGACCCAGTACTTC.

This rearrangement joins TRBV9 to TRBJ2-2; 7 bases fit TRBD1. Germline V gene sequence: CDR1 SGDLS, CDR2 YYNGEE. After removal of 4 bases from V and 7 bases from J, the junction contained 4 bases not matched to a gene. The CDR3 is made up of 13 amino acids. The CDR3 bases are TGTGCCAGCAGCCGGACAGGTGTCGGGGAGCTGTTTTTT. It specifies CASSRTGVGELFF.

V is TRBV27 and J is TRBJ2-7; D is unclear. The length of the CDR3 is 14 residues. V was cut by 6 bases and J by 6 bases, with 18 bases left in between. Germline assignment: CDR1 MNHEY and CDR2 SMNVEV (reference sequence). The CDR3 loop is CASSKTRDISEQYF. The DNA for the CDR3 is TGTGCCAGCAGCAAGACACGCGACATAAGCGAGCAGTACTTC.

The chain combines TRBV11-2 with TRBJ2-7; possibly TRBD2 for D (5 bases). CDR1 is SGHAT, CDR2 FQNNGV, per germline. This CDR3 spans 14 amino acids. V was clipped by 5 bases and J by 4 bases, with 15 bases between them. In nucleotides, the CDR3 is TGTGCCAGCAGCCCCCCGGGGATACCTTACGAGCAGTACTTC. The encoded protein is CASSPPGIPYEQYF.

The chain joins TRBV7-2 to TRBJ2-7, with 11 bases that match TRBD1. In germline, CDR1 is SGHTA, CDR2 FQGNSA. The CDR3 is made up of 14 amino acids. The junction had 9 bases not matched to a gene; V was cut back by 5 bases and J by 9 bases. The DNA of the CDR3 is TGTGCCAGCAGCCCTGGGACAGGGGGACAGGGGCAGTACTTC. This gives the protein CASSPGTGGQGQYF.

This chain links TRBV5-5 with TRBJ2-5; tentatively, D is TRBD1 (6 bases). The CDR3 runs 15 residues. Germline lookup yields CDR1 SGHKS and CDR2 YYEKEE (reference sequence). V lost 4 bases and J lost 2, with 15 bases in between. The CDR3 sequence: CASSPFGTTQETQYF. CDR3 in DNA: TGTGCCAGCAGCCCTTTTGGGACAACTCAAGAGACCCAGTACTTC.

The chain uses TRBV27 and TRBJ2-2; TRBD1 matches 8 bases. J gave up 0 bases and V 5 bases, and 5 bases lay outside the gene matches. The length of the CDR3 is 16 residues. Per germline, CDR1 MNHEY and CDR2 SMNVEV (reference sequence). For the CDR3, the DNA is TGTGCCAGCAGTCGTCTGACAGGGGCGAACACCGGGGAGCTGTTTTTT. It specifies CASSRLTGANTGELFF.

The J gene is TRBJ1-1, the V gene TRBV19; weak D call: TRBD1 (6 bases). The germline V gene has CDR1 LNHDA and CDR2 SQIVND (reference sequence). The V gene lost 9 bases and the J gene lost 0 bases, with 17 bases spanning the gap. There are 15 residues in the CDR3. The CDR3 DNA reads TGTGCCAGCCGACAACAGGGTTTTATGAACACTGAAGCTTTCTTT. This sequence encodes CASRQQGFMNTEAFF.

CDR3 bases: TGTGCCAGCAGCGGACTAGCGGGACACACAGATACGCAGTATTTT. Its protein product is CASSGLAGHTDTQYF. V usage is TRBV28 and J usage is TRBJ2-3; the match to TRBD2 covers 12 bases. The V and J ends lost 6 bases and 2 bases, in that order; junction bases with no gene match: 3. The CDR3 loop spans 15 amino acids. Germline V gene data show CDR1 as MDHEN and CDR2 as SYDVKM.

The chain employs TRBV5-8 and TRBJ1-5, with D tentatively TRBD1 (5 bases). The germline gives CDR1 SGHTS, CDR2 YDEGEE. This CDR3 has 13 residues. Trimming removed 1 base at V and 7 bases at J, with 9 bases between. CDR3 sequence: CASSLLGGQPQHF. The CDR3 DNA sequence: TGTGCCAGCAGCTTGCTGGGGGGACAGCCCCAGCATTTT.

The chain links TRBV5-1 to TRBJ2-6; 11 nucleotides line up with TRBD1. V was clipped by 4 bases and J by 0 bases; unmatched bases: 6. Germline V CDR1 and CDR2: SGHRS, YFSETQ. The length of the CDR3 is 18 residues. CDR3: CASSPAGTGGSGANVLTF. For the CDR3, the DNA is TGCGCCAGCAGCCCGGCCGGGACAGGGGGCTCTGGGGCCAACGTCCTGACTTTC.

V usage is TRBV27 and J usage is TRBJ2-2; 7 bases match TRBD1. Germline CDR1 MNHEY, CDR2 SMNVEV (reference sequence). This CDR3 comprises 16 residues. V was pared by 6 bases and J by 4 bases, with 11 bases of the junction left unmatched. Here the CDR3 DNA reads TGTGCCAGCAGCCCGAGACAGGGTGGGTCCACCGGGGAGCTGTTTTTT. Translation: CASSPRQGGSTGELFF.

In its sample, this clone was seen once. CDR3 residues: CASSLVSGVLSYNEQFF. CDR3 nucleotide sequence: TGTGCCAGCAGCTTAGTATCAGGGGTTCTGTCCTACAATGAGCAGTTCTTC. This chain links TRBV7-2 with TRBJ2-1; a possible D gene is TRBD1 (6 bases). V was shortened by 1 base and J by 1 base, with 14 bases between the two germline ends. The germline CDR1 and CDR2 sequences are SGHTA and FQGNSA. The CDR3 totals 17 residues.

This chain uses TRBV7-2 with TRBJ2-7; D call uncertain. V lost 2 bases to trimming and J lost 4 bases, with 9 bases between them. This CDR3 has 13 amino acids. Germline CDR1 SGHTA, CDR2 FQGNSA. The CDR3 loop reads CASSLLVRYEQYF. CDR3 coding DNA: TGTGCCAGCAGCTTACTTGTTCGGTACGAGCAGTACTTC.

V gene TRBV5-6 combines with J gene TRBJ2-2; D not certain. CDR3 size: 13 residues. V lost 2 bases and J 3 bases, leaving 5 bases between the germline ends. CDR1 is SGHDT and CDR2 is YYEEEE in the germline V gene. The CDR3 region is CASSFTDTGELFF. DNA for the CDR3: TGTGCCAGCAGCTTTACGGACACCGGGGAGCTGTTTTTT.